The next 24 T cell receptor beta chains were all read from a single sample in a study of blood T cells in healthy people across ages. Through a sample-barcoded 5' primer and a J-beta primer mix, a second PCR was run for roughly 7 to 12 cycles. TCRdb processed the 5' RACE reads anew with MiXCR; each CDR3 protein has one entry. The table has approximately 1.5 million distinct CDR3 sequences, 42% seen once. Sequenced sample: blood. The receptors were gathered from a woman aged 18-29 years in good health.

This sequence joins TRBV7-2 and TRBJ2-3; 10 nucleotides agree with TRBD2. Unmatched junction bases numbered 8, after V lost 3 bases and J lost 2 bases. The length of the CDR3 is 17 residues. Germline V gene data show CDR1 as SGHTA and CDR2 as FQGNSA. CDR3 DNA sequence: TGTGCCAGCAGCTTTAGTCGTAGCGGGGGGTCCACAGATACGCAGTATTTT. Translating it yields CASSFSRSGGSTDTQYF.

This chain's CDR3 is CSASINGAGWHFYGYTF. CDR3 sequence (DNA): TGCAGTGCTAGTATAAATGGGGCAGGCTGGCATTTCTATGGCTACACCTTC. V gene TRBV20-1 combines with J gene TRBJ1-2; tentative D call: TRBD1 (5 bases). Germline values: CDR1 DFQATT, CDR2 SNEGSKA (reference sequence). CDR3 length: 17 residues. The V and J ends lost 3 bases and 4 bases respectively, with 24 bases between them.

This chain connects TRBV5-4 to TRBJ2-3; D perhaps matches TRBD1 (5 bases). The germline V gene encodes CDR1 SGHNT and CDR2 YYREEE (reference sequence). Trimming stripped 2 bases from V and 6 bases from J, with 13 bases between. The CDR3 has 14 residues. The CDR3 sequence is CASSLLSGSDTQYF. The CDR3 bases are TGTGCCAGCAGCTTATTGTCAGGGTCGGATACGCAGTATTTT.

This clonotype appeared a single time. The chain uses TRBV7-9 and TRBJ2-2, with TRBD2 matching 8 bases. With V trimmed by 4 bases and J by 5 bases, 6 bases remained unmatched. The length of the CDR3 is 15 residues. Germline values: CDR1 SEHNR, CDR2 FQNEAQ (reference sequence). The CDR3 region is CASSSRGGRTGELFF. The CDR3 DNA reads as TGTGCCAGCAGCTCTCGGGGGGGCCGTACCGGGGAGCTGTTTTTT.

The chain links TRBV27 to TRBJ1-2; D unresolved. V shed 3 bases and J shed 7 bases, with 12 bases lying between them. The CDR3 has 13 amino acids. Germline V CDR1 and CDR2: MNHEY, SMNVEV (reference sequence). The CDR3 here is CASSFGKRGGYTF. CDR3 DNA: TGTGCCAGCAGTTTTGGGAAACGAGGTGGCTACACCTTC.

This clonotype was picked up a small number of times. This rearrangement joins TRBV7-2 to TRBJ1-1; the D is unclear. V lost 6 bases, J lost 6 bases, and 11 bases lay in between. The CDR3 runs 12 residues. Germline lookup yields CDR1 SGHTA and CDR2 FQGNSA. Here the CDR3 reads CASRRQNPEAFF. The CDR3 nucleotides read TGTGCCAGCAGAAGACAAAATCCTGAAGCTTTCTTT.

This clonotype was found a few times. The chain employs TRBV18 and TRBJ2-5; D unclear. CDR3 length: 14 amino acids. The V gene's germline CDR1 is KGHSH and CDR2 LQKENI. V lost 5 bases to trimming and J lost 0 bases, with 10 bases between them. CDR3 bases: TGTGCCAGCTCAGCCTCTACCCACCAAGAGACCCAGTACTTC. Protein sequence: CASSASTHQETQYF.

This clonotype was observed at least ten times. V is TRBV7-2 and J is TRBJ2-1; TRBD2 matches 11 bases. The germline gives CDR1 SGHTA, CDR2 FQGNSA. This CDR3 contains 16 residues. J lost 4 bases, V lost 3 bases, and 5 bases had no gene match. The CDR3 coding sequence is TGTGCCAGCAGCTTTAGACTAGCGGGGAGTTACAATGAGCAGTTCTTC. This gives the protein CASSFRLAGSYNEQFF.

Of note for this clonotype: A junction end diverges from the germline sequence, so it may reflect a read error. The chain joins TRBV4-1 to TRBJ1-2; no reliable D call. Germline V gene sequence: CDR1 MGHRA, CDR2 YSYEKL. There are 15 residues in the CDR3. The CDR3 DNA sequence: TGCGTCAGCAGCCAAGTAAATACCCCTAACTATGGCTACACCTTC. Protein product: CVSSQVNTPNYGYTF.

This clonotype was found a few times. The V and J genes are TRBV7-9 and TRBJ2-5; possible D gene TRBD1, 6 bases. The germline V gene encodes CDR1 SEHNR and CDR2 FQNEAQ (reference sequence). Trimming stripped 1 base from V and 0 bases from J, with 12 bases between. The CDR3 contains 16 residues. CDR3 residues: CASSLGPQGHQETQYF. The CDR3, as DNA: TGTGCCAGCAGCTTAGGGCCGCAGGGGCACCAAGAGACCCAGTACTTC.

In this sample, this clonotype turned up many times. The chain links TRBV12-3 or TRBV12-4 to TRBJ2-7; D might be TRBD1 (6 bases). The CDR3 consists of 13 residues. Trimming removed 1 base at V and 6 bases at J, with 10 bases between. In DNA form, the CDR3 reads TGTGCCAGCAGTTTAGGCAGGGGCGTCGAGCAGTACTTC. This sequence encodes CASSLGRGVEQYF.

The chain couples TRBV27 to TRBJ2-5; 8 bases agree with TRBD2. The end of the DNA fits TRBJ2-7 better, so the J call may be wrong. Germline CDR1 MNHEY, CDR2 SMNVEV (reference sequence). This CDR3 has 14 amino acids. The CDR3 sequence: CASSLTRTSSEQYF. The DNA of the CDR3 is TGTGCCAGCAGTTTAACCCGGACTAGCTCCGAGCAGTACTTC.

The sample holds a few counts of this clonotype. The chain couples TRBV3-1 to TRBJ2-3, with 8 bases aligning to TRBD2. Looked up from germline, CDR1 is LGHDT and CDR2 is YNNKEL (reference sequence). The CDR3 contains 17 residues. J was trimmed by 0 bases and V by 0 bases; bases with no gene match: 5. CDR3 sequence (DNA): TGTGCCAGCAGCCAAGATCCAGCGGGGGCTAGCACAGATACGCAGTATTTT. Its translation: CASSQDPAGASTDTQYF.

This clonotype has only a few counts. The chain recombines TRBV5-1 with TRBJ2-7; no clear D gene. This CDR3 is built from 15 residues. Germline CDR1 SGHRS, CDR2 YFSETQ. The V gene lost 0 bases and the J gene lost 3 bases, with 13 bases spanning the gap. The CDR3 protein is CASSLESTSIYEQYF. In DNA, the CDR3 is TGCGCCAGCAGCTTGGAGTCCACTTCTATCTACGAGCAGTACTTC.

The rearrangement uses TRBV4-1 and TRBJ2-7; D may be TRBD1 (5 bases). V was pared by 1 base and J by 3 bases, with 10 bases between. Germline V CDR1 and CDR2: MGHRA, YSYEKL. The CDR3 is made up of 14 amino acids. This CDR3 is CASSQGQSFYEQYF. The CDR3 DNA reads as TGCGCCAGCAGCCAAGGACAGAGTTTCTACGAGCAGTACTTC.

This clonotype was counted ten times or more. V and J are TRBV10-3 and TRBJ2-7; 8 positions match TRBD2. CDR1 is ENHRY and CDR2 is SYGVKD in the germline V gene. The CDR3 loop spans 15 amino acids. Trimming cost V 2 bases and J 2 bases; bases outside gene matches: 5. The CDR3 region has the DNA TGTGCCATCAGTGAGACTAGCGGAGATACCTACGAGCAGTACTTC. Translating it yields CAISETSGDTYEQYF.

This chain connects TRBV20-1 to TRBJ1-1, with TRBD1 as a possible D gene (6 bases). The germline CDR1 and CDR2 sequences are DFQATT and SNEGSKA (reference sequence). The CDR3 length is 13 residues. V was clipped by 5 bases and J by 6 bases, with 16 bases between them. The CDR3 loop reads CSAPPPGEAEAFF. The CDR3 DNA follows: TGCAGTGCTCCCCCCCCAGGGGAGGCTGAAGCTTTCTTT.

The rearrangement joins TRBV2 to TRBJ2-1, with D hard to call. CDR3 length: 11 amino acids. Per germline, CDR1 SNHLY and CDR2 FYNNEI. With 5 bases removed from V and 9 bases from J, the gap between germline ends came to 8 bases. As DNA, the CDR3 is TGTGCCAGCAGTCGTAATAGTGAGCAGTTCTTC. Translation: CASSRNSEQFF. Filled out from reference TRBV2 and TRBJ2-1, the complete variable domain reads EPEVTQTPSHQVTQMGQEVILRCVPISNHLYFYWYRQILGQKVEFLVSFYNNEISEKSEIFDDQFSVERPDGSNFTLKIRSTKLEDSAMYFCASSRNSEQFFGPGTRLTVL.

DNA of the CDR3: TGTGCCAGCAGCAAAGCCTTCTACAGGGGAGGGAATCAGCCCCAGCATTTT. Translation: CASSKAFYRGGNQPQHF. This chain links TRBV21-1 with TRBJ1-5; the listed D gene, TRBD1, was not tested against the DNA. TRBV21-1 is given as a pseudogene. This CDR3 contains 17 residues.

V usage is TRBV4-2 and J usage is TRBJ2-3; D is unclear. In germline, CDR1 is LGHNA, CDR2 YNFKEQ. V lost 3 bases, J lost 0 bases, and 10 bases lay in between. This CDR3 has 15 amino acids. CDR3 loop: CASSHTTTSTDTQYF. In DNA form, the CDR3 reads TGTGCCAGCAGCCATACGACCACGAGCACAGATACGCAGTATTTT.

In this sample, this clonotype turned up a few times. V usage is TRBV4-1 and J usage is TRBJ1-2, with TRBD1 identical over 8 bases. This CDR3 has 16 residues. Germline V gene sequence: CDR1 MGHRA, CDR2 YSYEKL. After removal of 0 bases from V and 3 bases from J, the junction contained 6 bases not matched to a gene. The DNA for the CDR3 is TGCGCCAGCAGCCAAGACCAGGGGGCGTTATACTATGGCTACACCTTC. Protein: CASSQDQGALYYGYTF.

The chain links TRBV4-2 to TRBJ2-1; TRBD2 matches 7 bases. The J call may be wrong; the DNA end is better matched by TRBJ2-7. The V gene's germline CDR1 is LGHNA and CDR2 YNFKEQ. This CDR3 region has 17 residues. CDR3 sequence: CASSPFGLAVSYNEQYF. The DNA of the CDR3 is TGTGCCAGCAGCCCCTTCGGGCTAGCGGTTTCCTACAATGAGCAGTACTTC.

The rearrangement joins TRBV12-3 or TRBV12-4 to TRBJ1-1; a possible D gene is TRBD1 (6 bases). V was trimmed by 6 bases and J by 11 bases, leaving 19 bases between them. The CDR3 is made up of 13 amino acids. The CDR3 here is CASSPTLTRGAFF. CDR3 bases: TGTGCCAGCAGCCCCACGTTGACAAGGGGGGCTTTCTTT.

This CDR3 is CASNSPYGYTF. CDR3 coding DNA: TGTGCCAGCAACTCTCCCTATGGCTACACCTTC. The genes are TRBV7-2 and TRBJ1-2; D gene unclear. Germline CDR1 and CDR2: SGHTA and FQGNSA. CDR3 length: 11 residues. V lost 7 bases to trimming and J lost 4 bases, with 7 bases between them.